This T cell receptor (beta chain) came from a study of cytomegalovirus exposure and HLA in healthy donors. Study summary: The platform used for the approximately 130 validation repertoires matched that of the 666 first-cohort repertoires, a later analysis reported.

V gave up 5 bases and J gave up 0 bases, with 7 bases separating them. The CDR3 spans 13 residues. CDR1 MDHEN and CDR2 SYDVKM come from the germline V gene. In regard to this clone: Antigen unknown.

TCRdb's table, derived via immunoSEQ multiplex PCR, lists solely in-frame clones and lacks some. The repertoire holds roughly 58,000 clones, with 80% to 95% as singletons. The donors were in the approximately 120-subject validation cohort; that cohort was separate from the approximately 670-subject first cohort. Points from the study as a whole: CMV antigen specificity of a few CMV-associated chains was confirmed in vitro. Roughly 170 TCR beta chains were listed as cytomegalovirus-associated.

The chain recombines TRBV28 with TRBJ1-2, with D hard to call. This TCR derives from a man between 18 and 35 years old in good health and CMV-seronegative. The source material was PBMCs. CDR3 nucleotide sequence: TGTGCCAGCAGTCCCTATTCTAACTATGGCTACACCTTC. Its translation is CASSPYSNYGYTF.